Below, one T cell receptor (beta chain) is given with its context. The CDR3 consists of 14 residues. Germline V gene sequence: CDR1 SGHRS, CDR2 YFSETQ. V lost 0 bases, J lost 6 bases, and 11 bases lay in between. Method: immunoSEQ multiplex PCR; TCRdb's copy keeps in-frame clones and lacks some. The data contain under 250,000 clones, about 84% of them singletons. The sample comes from a study of blood T cell repertoires in COVID-19. Study information: The analysed material was cDNA or gDNA that came from T cells, B-cell-depleted T cells, or PBMCs.

The V call is TRBV5-1, the J call TRBJ2-3, with D maybe TRBD2 (6 bases). Sequenced material: peripheral blood. This receptor was taken from a man older than 75 with acute or convalescent COVID-19. Here the CDR3 DNA reads TGCGCCAGCAGCTTGGTTAGCGGAGGGGATACGCAGTATTTT. It specifies CASSLVSGGDTQYF.